The 30 T cell receptor beta chains below come from one sample, sequenced in a study of human T cells and chemical hapten exposure. Time point meaning: healthy volunteer bleed at 2 weeks. Blood, whole and unfractionated, served as the source for total RNA extraction. TCRdb used MiXCR to reprocess the RACE reads, holding one entry per CDR3 protein. The repertoire consists of some 50,000 distinct CDR3 sequences, with approximately 4.8% occurring once and the leading ten covering approximately 6.3%. The sequencing input was whole blood. The receptors here all came from a human donor in good health. Some clones in this sample may be carry-over from other donors' samples.

This clonotype has a count of ten or more. The genes are TRBV28 and TRBJ1-1; D is perhaps TRBD1 (5 bases). Trimming pared 1 base from V and 11 bases from J, leaving 8 bases between. The CDR3 is 11 amino acids. In germline, CDR1 is MDHEN, CDR2 SYDVKM. This CDR3 is CASSLFWDAFF. CDR3 in DNA: TGTGCCAGCAGTTTATTCTGGGACGCTTTCTTT.

The rearrangement joins TRBV4-1 to TRBJ1-2, with 10 nucleotides matching TRBD1. The CDR3 has 14 residues. Trimming removed 0 bases from V and 7 bases from J; junction bases left unmatched: 2. CDR1 and CDR2 from the germline V gene are MGHRA and YSYEKL. CDR3 loop: CASSQEGTGVGYTF. CDR3 nucleotides: TGCGCCAGCAGCCAAGAGGGGACAGGGGTTGGCTACACCTTC.

This clonotype came up many times. The chain uses TRBV28 and TRBJ2-3, with D possibly being TRBD2 (6 bases). Germline CDR1 MDHEN, CDR2 SYDVKM. The CDR3 contains 14 residues. Trimming left V 8 bases short and J 2 bases short, with 14 bases between. The CDR3 region has the DNA TGTGCCAGCGTGGAGGGGAGGTTCACAGATACGCAGTATTTT. It specifies CASVEGRFTDTQYF.

Many counts were recorded for this clonotype. The chain employs TRBV12-3 or TRBV12-4 and TRBJ1-4; D is uncertain. Trimming stripped 6 bases from V and 4 bases from J, with 12 bases between. The CDR3 totals 14 residues. CDR3 coding DNA: TGTGCCAGCAGGGACCGGGGATATAATGAAAAACTGTTTTTT. It codes for CASRDRGYNEKLFF.

Many counts were recorded for this clonotype. The junction and the germline gene differ at one end; a read error may be behind it. The chain employs TRBV20-1 and TRBJ1-5; D unclear. Germline CDR1 is DFQATT and CDR2 is SNEGSKA (reference sequence). There are 14 residues in the CDR3. The chain's CDR3 is CSAKSAPTGQPQHF. The CDR3, as DNA: TGCAGCGCTAAATCGGCCCCAACGGGCCAGCCCCAGCATTTT.

The chain links TRBV10-3 to TRBJ2-3, with unresolved D. Trimming stripped 0 bases from V and 2 bases from J, with 6 bases between. The CDR3 covers 14 residues. CDR1 is ENHRY, CDR2 SYGVKD, per germline. The CDR3 bases are TGTGCCATCAGTGAGTCTACCCCCACAGATACGCAGTATTTT. Its translation: CAISESTPTDTQYF.

This clonotype occurred many times. V is TRBV10-1 and J is TRBJ2-3; 8 nucleotides match TRBD1. Germline V lookup: CDR1 WNHNN, CDR2 SYGVQD (reference sequence). V shed 5 bases, J shed 0 bases, and the junction held 1 base outside the gene matches. The CDR3 contains 14 residues. CDR3 bases: TGCGCCAGCAGTAGGGACAGGAGCACAGATACGCAGTATTTT. Its protein is CASSRDRSTDTQYF.

This clonotype was detected only a few times. This chain uses TRBV29-1 with TRBJ1-4, with TRBD1 as a possible D gene (6 bases). Trimming removed 6 bases at V and 0 bases at J, with 11 bases between. The germline CDR1 and CDR2 sequences are SQVTM and ANQGSEA. This CDR3 contains 14 residues. The DNA for the CDR3 is TGCAGCGTGAGGGGGGTTGCAACTAATGAAAAACTGTTTTTT. Protein sequence: CSVRGVATNEKLFF. Using reference TRBV29-1 and TRBJ1-4 for the parts outside the CDR3, the full variable domain is SAVISQKPSRDICQRGTSLTIQCQVDSQVTMMFWYRQQPGQSLTLIATANQGSEATYESGFVIDKFPISRPNLTFSTLTVSNMSPEDSSIYLCSVRGVATNEKLFFGSGTQLSVL.

In its sample, this clonotype was seen many times. This chain uses TRBV4-1 with TRBJ2-5; D possibly corresponds to TRBD2 (6 bases). In germline, CDR1 is MGHRA, CDR2 YSYEKL. CDR3 length: 14 residues. Trimming took off 1 base at V and 2 bases at J, with 8 bases between the two ends. The CDR3 region is CASSQGGLQETQYF. The DNA of the CDR3 is TGCGCCAGCAGCCAAGGGGGACTTCAAGAGACCCAGTACTTC.

This clonotype was observed many times. V is TRBV7-9 and J is TRBJ1-4; D is unclear. V was cut by 5 bases and J by 8 bases, with 18 bases left in between. This CDR3 is 15 amino acids long. From germline, CDR1 is SEHNR and CDR2 FQNEAQ (reference sequence). The CDR3 nucleotides read TGTGCCAGCAGCCCCACCAGTCTTCCCAAGGAAAAACTGTTTTTT. Encoded protein: CASSPTSLPKEKLFF.

The chain is built from TRBV28 and TRBJ2-3; maybe TRBD1 (8 bases). Per germline, CDR1 MDHEN and CDR2 SYDVKM. The CDR3 sequence is 15 residues long. V lost 5 bases, J lost 1 base, and 13 bases lay in between. In DNA, the CDR3 is TGTGCCAGCAGTATCACAGGGGGGGGCACAGATACGCAGTATTTT. Translating gives CASSITGGGTDTQYF.

This clonotype was detected many times. The chain combines TRBV10-3 with TRBJ2-3; 8 bases map to TRBD2. Germline V lookup: CDR1 ENHRY, CDR2 SYGVKD. The trim removed 0 bases at V and 4 bases at J, leaving 6 bases unmatched. This CDR3 contains 16 residues. The CDR3 is CAISESIAGYSDTQYF. DNA for the CDR3: TGTGCCATCAGTGAGTCGATAGCGGGATATTCAGATACGCAGTATTTT.

The table lists this clonotype with many counts. The chain employs TRBV28 and TRBJ2-1, with 12 bases matching TRBD2. This CDR3 has 16 residues. Trimming removed 7 bases from V and 9 bases from J; junction bases left unmatched: 13. Per germline, CDR1 MDHEN and CDR2 SYDVKM. CDR3 protein: CASTLQTSGSGVEQFF. The CDR3, as DNA: TGTGCCAGCACCCTCCAGACTAGCGGGAGTGGAGTTGAGCAGTTCTTC.

This clonotype was recorded at least ten times. A junction end diverges from the germline sequence, so it may reflect a read error. The rearrangement uses TRBV7-7 and TRBJ1-1; D not resolved. CDR3 length equals 13 residues. Germline CDR1 SSHAT, CDR2 FNYEAQ (reference sequence). Here the CDR3 DNA reads TGTGCTAGCAGCTTCAGAACGAACACTGAAGCTTTCTTT. Residues: CASSFRTNTEAFF.

This clonotype was recorded many times. The V call is TRBV10-2, the J call TRBJ2-7; 12 positions match TRBD1. Germline V CDR1 and CDR2: WSHSY, SAAADI. J was trimmed by 9 bases and V by 2 bases; bases with no gene match: 20. The CDR3 runs to 19 residues. The CDR3 loop is CASSEGTGGSGSPGVRQYF. The DNA for the CDR3 is TGCGCCAGCAGTGAGGGGACAGGGGGCAGCGGGAGCCCCGGAGTTAGGCAGTACTTC.

This clonotype turned up a few times. The chain uses TRBV7-6 and TRBJ2-2, with D perhaps TRBD2 (5 bases). This CDR3 comprises 12 residues. The germline gives CDR1 SGHVS, CDR2 FNYEAQ. With 5 bases removed from V and 6 bases from J, the gap between germline ends came to 7 bases. DNA of the CDR3: TGTGCCAGCAGCCCCGGGGCCGGGGAGCTGTTTTTT. Protein sequence: CASSPGAGELFF.

This clonotype was counted a few times. The CDR3 bases are TGCGCCAGCAGCTTGGGGACTGTCGGAAACACCATATATTTT. As protein: CASSLGTVGNTIYF. This chain links TRBV5-1 with TRBJ1-3; D not resolved. V shed 0 bases and J shed 4 bases, with 8 bases lying between them. The CDR3 has 14 amino acids. Germline V gene sequence: CDR1 SGHRS, CDR2 YFSETQ.

This clonotype appeared many times. The chain combines TRBV28 with TRBJ1-5; no clear D. This CDR3 has 14 residues. Germline loops: CDR1 MDHEN, CDR2 SYDVKM. V dropped 6 bases and J dropped 2 bases, with 11 bases sitting between them. The CDR3 loop reads CASSYLRGNQPQHF. The DNA for the CDR3 is TGTGCCAGCAGCTACCTTAGGGGCAATCAGCCCCAGCATTTT. The variable domain in full, completed from reference TRBV28 and TRBJ1-5, reads DVKVTQSSRYLVKRTGEKVFLECVQDMDHENMFWYRQDPGLGLRLIYFSYDVKMKEKGDIPEGYSVSREKKERFSLILESASTNQTSMYLCASSYLRGNQPQHFGDGTRLSIL.

V and J are TRBV12-3 or TRBV12-4 and TRBJ1-5; 7 bases match TRBD1. The CDR3 runs to 17 residues. V shed 6 bases, J shed 0 bases, and the junction held 11 bases outside the gene matches. For the CDR3, the DNA is TGTGCCAGCAGCCGAAGGGGGACAGAACATAGCAATCAGCCCCAGCATTTT. It encodes CASSRRGTEHSNQPQHF.

V usage is TRBV6-2 or TRBV6-3 and J usage is TRBJ2-2, with 11 bases matching TRBD2. Germline CDR1 is MNHEY and CDR2 is SVGEGT. V was pared by 6 bases and J by 3 bases, with 6 bases of the junction left unmatched. This CDR3 region has 16 residues. CDR3 DNA sequence: TGTGCCAGCAGACGGCTAGCGGGAGGTGACACCGGGGAGCTGTTTTTT. Translation gives CASRRLAGGDTGELFF.

This clonotype showed up many times. DNA of the CDR3: TGTGCCAGCAGCCAAGATTGGGCAGGCGGCTATGGCTACACCTTC. Its translation: CASSQDWAGGYGYTF. This sequence joins TRBV3-1 and TRBJ1-2; no reliable D call. In germline, CDR1 is LGHDT, CDR2 YNNKEL (reference sequence). V lost 0 bases, J lost 4 bases, and 12 bases lay in between. This CDR3 spans 15 amino acids.

This clonotype came up many times. V is TRBV30 and J is TRBJ2-5; D is undetermined. The ends were cut back, 1 base at V and 5 bases at J, with 14 bases in the middle. The germline V gene encodes CDR1 GTSNPN and CDR2 SVGIG (reference sequence). CDR3 size: 14 residues. CDR3 sequence reads: CAWSGADLEETQYF. CDR3 in DNA: TGTGCCTGGAGTGGGGCAGACCTTGAGGAGACCCAGTACTTC.

This chain joins TRBV10-3 and TRBJ2-5; D unclear. The V gene lost 0 bases and the J gene lost 1 base, with 9 bases spanning the gap. CDR3 size: 15 residues. Germline V gives CDR1 ENHRY, CDR2 SYGVKD. The CDR3 sequence: CAISESRAIQETQYF. CDR3 DNA: TGTGCCATCAGTGAGTCTAGAGCGATCCAAGAGACCCAGTACTTC.

This clonotype was observed a handful of times. J is TRBJ1-2 and V is TRBV7-8, with D uncertain. The germline V and J ends were trimmed by 4 bases and 4 bases, with 10 bases remaining between them. Germline V gene lookup returns CDR1 SGHVS and CDR2 FQNEAQ. This CDR3 spans 13 amino acids. DNA of the CDR3: TGTGCCAGCAGCTCCACACCACCCTATGGCTACACCTTC. Its translation: CASSSTPPYGYTF.

The genes are TRBV5-6 and TRBJ2-7; D remains ambiguous. This CDR3 region has 16 residues. V lost 7 bases, J lost 2 bases, and 22 bases lay in between. Germline CDR1 and CDR2: SGHDT and YYEEEE. Here the CDR3 DNA reads TGTGCCAGCCGGAGTCTCACAGTCACTAATCCCTACGAGCAGTACTTC. Translated: CASRSLTVTNPYEQYF.

This clonotype was counted ten times or more. The gene calls are TRBV3-1 and TRBJ1-4, with D tentatively TRBD1 (6 bases). The CDR3 is made up of 16 amino acids. Germline V gene lookup returns CDR1 LGHDT and CDR2 YNNKEL (reference sequence). V lost 1 base, J lost 4 bases, and 13 bases lay in between. CDR3 DNA sequence: TGTGCCAGCAGCCAAGTTAGGACAGCCCGTAATGAAAAACTGTTTTTT. It yields the protein CASSQVRTARNEKLFF.

This clonotype was detected many times. V and J are TRBV6-5 and TRBJ1-2; 10 bases agree with TRBD1. The CDR3 runs 13 residues. Trimming took 6 bases from V and 6 from J; bases not matched to a gene: 4. CDR1 and CDR2 from the germline V gene are MNHEY and SVGAGI. The CDR3 DNA follows: TGTGCCAGCAGCCGCGGACAGGGGGATGGCTACACCTTC. Residues: CASSRGQGDGYTF.

J is TRBJ2-4 and V is TRBV11-3, with 7 bases that match TRBD2. Germline CDR1 reads SGHNT; CDR2 reads YENEEA. CDR3 length: 13 residues. Losses at the gene ends were 3 bases for V and 9 bases for J; bases not matched to a gene: 5. The CDR3 here is CASSFSIAGIQYF. CDR3 in DNA: TGTGCCAGCAGCTTTAGTATAGCGGGCATTCAGTACTTC.

V and J are TRBV12-3 or TRBV12-4 and TRBJ1-5, with D maybe TRBD1 (5 bases). The CDR3 spans 15 residues. The ends were cut back, 1 base at V and 3 bases at J, with 10 bases in the middle. This CDR3 is CASSLGGIANQPQHF. For the CDR3, the DNA is TGTGCCAGCAGTTTAGGGGGGATAGCCAATCAGCCCCAGCATTTT.

Ten or more counts support this clonotype. This chain joins TRBV6-5 and TRBJ2-7; tentatively, D is TRBD2 (5 bases). V lost 2 bases to trimming and J lost 4 bases, with 21 bases between them. The CDR3 contains 17 residues. Germline-derived CDR1 and CDR2 are MNHEY and SVGAGI. The DNA of the CDR3 is TGTGCCAGCAGTTACCGTTCTCCCGGGAATGGTCCTTACGAGCAGTACTTC. This codes for CASSYRSPGNGPYEQYF.